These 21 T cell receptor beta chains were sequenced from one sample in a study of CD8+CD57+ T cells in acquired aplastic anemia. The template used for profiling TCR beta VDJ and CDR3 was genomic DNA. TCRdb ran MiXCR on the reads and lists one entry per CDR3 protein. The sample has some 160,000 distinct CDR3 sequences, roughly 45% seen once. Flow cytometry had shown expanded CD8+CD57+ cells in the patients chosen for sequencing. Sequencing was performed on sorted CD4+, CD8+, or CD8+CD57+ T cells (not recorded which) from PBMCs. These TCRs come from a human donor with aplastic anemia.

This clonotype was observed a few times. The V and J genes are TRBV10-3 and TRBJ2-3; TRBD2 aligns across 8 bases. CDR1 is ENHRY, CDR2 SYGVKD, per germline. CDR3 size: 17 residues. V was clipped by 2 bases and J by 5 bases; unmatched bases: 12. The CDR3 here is CAISEAGAGGEEDTQYF. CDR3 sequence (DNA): TGTGCCATCAGTGAGGCCGGGGCGGGGGGCGAGGAAGATACGCAGTATTTT.

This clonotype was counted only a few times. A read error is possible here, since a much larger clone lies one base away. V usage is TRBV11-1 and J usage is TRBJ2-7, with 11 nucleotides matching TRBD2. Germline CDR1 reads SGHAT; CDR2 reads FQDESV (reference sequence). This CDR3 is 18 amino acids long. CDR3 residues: CVSSPPGGRLAGRNEQYF. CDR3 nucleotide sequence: TGTGTCAGCAGCCCCCCCGGGGGTAGACTAGCGGGGAGGAACGAGCAGTACTTC.

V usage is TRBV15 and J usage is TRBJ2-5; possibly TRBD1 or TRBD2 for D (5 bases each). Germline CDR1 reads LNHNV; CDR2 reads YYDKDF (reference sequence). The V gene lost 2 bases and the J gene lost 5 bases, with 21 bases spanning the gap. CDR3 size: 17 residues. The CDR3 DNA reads TGTGCCACCAGCAGACCCCCCTCAGGGTTGGGGGTCGAGACCCAGTACTTC. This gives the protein CATSRPPSGLGVETQYF.

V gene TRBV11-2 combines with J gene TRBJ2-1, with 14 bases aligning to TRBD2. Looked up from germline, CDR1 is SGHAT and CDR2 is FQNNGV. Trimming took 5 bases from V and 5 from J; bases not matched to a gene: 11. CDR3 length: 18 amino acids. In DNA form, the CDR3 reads TGTGCCAGCAGCACCCGGACTAGCGGGAGGCTGGGGAACAATGAGCAGTTCTTC. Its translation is CASSTRTSGRLGNNEQFF.

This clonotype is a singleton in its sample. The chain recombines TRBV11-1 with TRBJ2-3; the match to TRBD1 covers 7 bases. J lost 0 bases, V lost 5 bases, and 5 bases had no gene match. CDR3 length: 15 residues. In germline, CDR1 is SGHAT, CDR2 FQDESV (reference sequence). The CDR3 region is CASSAGTASTDTQYF. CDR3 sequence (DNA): TGTGCCAGCAGCGCCGGGACAGCTAGCACAGATACGCAGTATTTT.

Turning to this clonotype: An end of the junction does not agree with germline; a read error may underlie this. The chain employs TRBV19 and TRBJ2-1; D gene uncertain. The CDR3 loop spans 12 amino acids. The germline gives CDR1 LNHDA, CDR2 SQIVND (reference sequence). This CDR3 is CASQKSYNEQSF. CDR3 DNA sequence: TGTGCCAGCCAAAAGTCCTACAATGAGCAGTCCTTC.

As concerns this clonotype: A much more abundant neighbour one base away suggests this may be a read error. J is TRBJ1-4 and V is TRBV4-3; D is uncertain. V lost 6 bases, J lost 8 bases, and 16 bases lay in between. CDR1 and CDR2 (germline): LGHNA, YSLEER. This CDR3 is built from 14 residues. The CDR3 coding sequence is TGCGCCAGCAGTACCGAAGGGATAGAGGAAAAACTGTTTTTT. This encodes CASSTEGIEEKLFF.

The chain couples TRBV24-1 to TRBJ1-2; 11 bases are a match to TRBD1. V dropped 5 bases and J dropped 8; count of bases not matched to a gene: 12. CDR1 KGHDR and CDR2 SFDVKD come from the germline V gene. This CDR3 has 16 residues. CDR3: CATSVSGQGARGGYTF. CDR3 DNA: TGTGCCACCAGTGTCTCCGGACAGGGGGCGAGGGGAGGCTACACCTTC.

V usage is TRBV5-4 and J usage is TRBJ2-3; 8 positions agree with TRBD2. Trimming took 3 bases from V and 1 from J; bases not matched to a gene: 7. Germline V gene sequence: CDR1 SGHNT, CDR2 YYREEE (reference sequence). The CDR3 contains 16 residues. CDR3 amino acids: CASSWTGGLGTDTQYF. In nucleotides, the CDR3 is TGTGCCAGCAGCTGGACGGGGGGGCTGGGCACAGATACGCAGTATTTT.

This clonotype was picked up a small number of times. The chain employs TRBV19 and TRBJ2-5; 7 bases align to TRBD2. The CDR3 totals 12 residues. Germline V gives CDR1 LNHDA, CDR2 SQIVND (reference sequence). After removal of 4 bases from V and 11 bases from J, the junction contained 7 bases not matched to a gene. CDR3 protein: CASSRQGGRQYF. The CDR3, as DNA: TGTGCCAGTAGTAGGCAGGGAGGGCGGCAGTACTTC.

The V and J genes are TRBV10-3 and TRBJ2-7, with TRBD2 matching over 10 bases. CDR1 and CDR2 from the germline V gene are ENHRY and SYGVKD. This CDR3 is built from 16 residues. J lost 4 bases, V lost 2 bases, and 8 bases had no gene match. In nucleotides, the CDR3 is TGTGCCATCAGTGAGGGGACTAGCGAGACTAGGTACGAGCAGTACTTC. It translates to CAISEGTSETRYEQYF.

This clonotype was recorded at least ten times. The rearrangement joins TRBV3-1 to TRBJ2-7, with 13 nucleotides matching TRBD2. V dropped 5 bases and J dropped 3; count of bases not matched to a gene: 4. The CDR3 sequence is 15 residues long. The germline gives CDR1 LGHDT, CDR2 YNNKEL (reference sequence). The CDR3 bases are TGTGCCAGCAGCGCCGGGACTAGCGGGGTCTACGAGCAGTACTTC. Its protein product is CASSAGTSGVYEQYF.

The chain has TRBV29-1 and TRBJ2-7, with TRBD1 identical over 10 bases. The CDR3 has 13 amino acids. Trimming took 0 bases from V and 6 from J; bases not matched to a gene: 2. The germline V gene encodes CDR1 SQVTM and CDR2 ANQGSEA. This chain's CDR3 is CSVEDRQGAEQYF. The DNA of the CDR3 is TGCAGCGTTGAAGACCGACAGGGGGCCGAGCAGTACTTC.

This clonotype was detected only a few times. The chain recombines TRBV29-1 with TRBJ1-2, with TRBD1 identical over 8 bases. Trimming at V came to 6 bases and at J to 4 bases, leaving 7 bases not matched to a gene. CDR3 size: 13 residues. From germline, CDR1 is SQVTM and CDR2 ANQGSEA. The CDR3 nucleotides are TGCAGCGTCTTGACAGGGGACGGCTATGGCTACACCTTC. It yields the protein CSVLTGDGYGYTF.

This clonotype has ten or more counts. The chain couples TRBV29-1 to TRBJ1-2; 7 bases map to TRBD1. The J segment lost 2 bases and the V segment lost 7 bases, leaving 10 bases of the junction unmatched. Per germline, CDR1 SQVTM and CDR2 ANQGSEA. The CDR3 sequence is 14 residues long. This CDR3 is CSADRVFGNYGYTF. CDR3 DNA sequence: TGCAGCGCCGACAGGGTTTTCGGAAACTATGGCTACACCTTC.

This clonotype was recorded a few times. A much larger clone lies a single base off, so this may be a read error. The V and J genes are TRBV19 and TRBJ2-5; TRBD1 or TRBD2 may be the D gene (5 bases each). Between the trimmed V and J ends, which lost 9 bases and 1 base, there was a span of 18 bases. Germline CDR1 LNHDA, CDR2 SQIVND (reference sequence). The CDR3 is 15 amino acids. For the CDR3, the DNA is TGTGCCAGCAGCTTGGGCCGGGGCCCCCAAGAGACCCAGTACTTC. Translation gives CASSLGRGPQETQYF.

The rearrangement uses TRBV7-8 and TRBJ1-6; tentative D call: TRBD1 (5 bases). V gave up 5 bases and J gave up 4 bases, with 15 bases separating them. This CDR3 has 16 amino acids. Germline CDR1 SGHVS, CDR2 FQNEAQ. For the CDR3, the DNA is TGTGCCAGCAGCCTCAGGGACTTGGGGTATAATTCACCCCTCCACTTT. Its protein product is CASSLRDLGYNSPLHF.

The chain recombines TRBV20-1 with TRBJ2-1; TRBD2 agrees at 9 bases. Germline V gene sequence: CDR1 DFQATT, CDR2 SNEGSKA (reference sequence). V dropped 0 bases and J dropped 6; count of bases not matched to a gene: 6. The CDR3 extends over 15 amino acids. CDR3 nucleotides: TGCAGTGCTAGAGAACTAGCGGGTCCTGGCAATGAGCAGTTCTTC. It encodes CSARELAGPGNEQFF.

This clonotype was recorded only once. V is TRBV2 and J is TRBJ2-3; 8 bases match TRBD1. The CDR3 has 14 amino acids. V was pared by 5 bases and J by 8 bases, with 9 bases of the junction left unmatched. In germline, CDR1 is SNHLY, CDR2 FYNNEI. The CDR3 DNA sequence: TGTGCCAGCAGTCTAAACAGGGGGGACGGTACGCAGTATTTT. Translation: CASSLNRGDGTQYF.

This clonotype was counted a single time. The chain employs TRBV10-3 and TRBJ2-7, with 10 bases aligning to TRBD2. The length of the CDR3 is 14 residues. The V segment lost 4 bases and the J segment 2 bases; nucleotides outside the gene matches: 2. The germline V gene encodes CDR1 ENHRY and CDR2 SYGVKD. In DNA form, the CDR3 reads TGTGCCATCAGTGGGCTAGCGGGGGCCTACGAGCAGTACTTC. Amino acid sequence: CAISGLAGAYEQYF.

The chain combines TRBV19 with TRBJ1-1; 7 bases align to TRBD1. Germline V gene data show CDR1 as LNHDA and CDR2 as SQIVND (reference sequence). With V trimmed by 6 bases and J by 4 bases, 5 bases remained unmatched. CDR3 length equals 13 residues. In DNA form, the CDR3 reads TGTGCCAGTAGCACCCAGGGGGTCACTGAAGCTTTCTTT. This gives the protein CASSTQGVTEAFF.